The sequence of this TCR beta chain was determined in a study of shared clonotypes between healthy human individuals (dated by TCRdb to 2019 to 2021). Broadly, across the study: The cohort included a few men and a couple of women between 18 and 49 years of age. To estimate repertoire size and how much clonotype sharing occurs between individuals, the study deeply sequenced the blood TCR repertoires of several healthy adults. To increase sequencing depth and limit assay-specific biases, different laboratories used diverse techniques to prepare libraries and sequence TCR repertoires. Per donor, leukapheresis produced somewhere between about 0.94 and 9 billion PBMCs. What the authors observed across the whole study: Because the study included a small number of donors, the genetic and exposure-history diversity represented was limited. Sampling was restricted to blood, and TCR repertoires in tissues likely differ from the TCR repertoires found in blood. Based on pairwise subsampling, the degree of clonotype sharing among donors was expected to be affected by sequencing depth.

TCR CDR3 regions were amplified from genomic DNA by multiplex PCR using the deep immunoSEQ assay. Extracted genomic DNA from each cell subset was distributed evenly across all wells of several immunoSEQ 96-well plates, and each plate was treated as a replicate. For unsorted PBMC, approximately 290 ng of genomic DNA, equivalent to around 30,000 T cell genomes, went into each replicate PCR. Ten immunoSEQ deep assay plates were used to sequence unsorted PBMC genomic DNA. Purified libraries were measured with a Qubit 3.0 fluorometer, size-checked on a Bioanalyzer 2100, and measured again with the KAPA Library Quantification kit. Every immunoSEQ 96-well plate was sequenced on a separate single-read 150-cycle Illumina NextSeq 550 flow cell. The paper's processing steps were these. Because the immunoSEQ output held only junctional sequences and lacked quality scores, the filtering could not match the filtering applied to full-length reads. To assign V/J genes and CDR3, sequences were annotated using PyIR, a Python wrapper for IgBLAST v1.9, with IMGT germline references. Reads were filtered out if the reads had weak V/J assignments (E-value above 1e-6), no CDR3, stop codons, out-of-frame junctions, or ambiguous translated residues. V3J clonotypes were defined as sequences sharing an identical inferred V gene, J gene, and CDR3 amino acid sequence. Percentage overlap between repertoires was calculated by dividing the number of shared unique clonotypes by the size of the smaller repertoire. Richness of each repertoire was evaluated using RTK rarefaction, the Chao1 estimator, and Recon v2.1 estimates of unobserved clonotypes. The source is immuneACCESS, and TCRdb retained only in-frame sequences with V and J called. Part of the clones is not carried over; for the studies checked, unresolved V genes explain less than half of this, and the remainder is unexplained. That table is the source of V, J and clone size, and D and trimming were worked out from the DNA. Counted in this sample were about 500,000 clones; over 60% of them appeared once. More than 10% of the sample rests with the top ten.

Donors were healthy HIV-negative adults with no recently reported acute infections or vaccinations. Every donor was a Caucasian adult residing in Nashville, Tennessee, USA. In the unsorted samples, 70 million to 90 million PBMCs were counted, and genomic DNA was extracted using the QIAamp DNA Blood Mini kit. After blood collection by leukapheresis, PBMCs were isolated using Ficoll-Histopaque density gradient centrifugation and then cryopreserved in the vapor phase of liquid nitrogen. Taken from cysteine to phenylalanine, the CDR3 has 12 residues. Only the CDR3 part of the read is kept: 36 bases, read in frame from the first base. Trimming removed 4 bases from V and 10 bases from J; the gene matches leave 4 bases unexplained. Via the germline V gene, CDR1 is SGHDT and CDR2 YYEEEE. A remark on this clone: No cognate antigen has been identified for it. Per-base qualities were not stored, and no clone one base away is much larger.

This TCR was sampled from a woman between 35 and 50 years old in good health. Some clones in this sample may be carry-over from other donors' samples. Sequenced: PBMCs. Recombination joined TRBV5-6 with TRBJ2-1; 8 junctional bases match TRBD2. The encoded CDR3 is CASSLRTSEQFF. In nucleotides, the sequence is TGTGCCAGCAGCCTCCGGACTAGCGAGCAGTTCTTC.